This note documents a single T cell receptor beta chain sequence. Its binding antigen is unknown. There are no base qualities to consult, and no much larger clone falls within one base. TCRdb lists the instrument as Illumina HiSeq 1500. In TCRdb, the public reads were trimmed at Q25 with fastp and aligned with MiXCR, with productive beta chains retained. Rows with a matching CDR3 protein are joined into one entry that keeps the most common DNA and genes. For this sample there are about 920,000 distinct CDR3 sequences; less than 35% appear just once. Over 11% of the sample rests with the top ten. This record comes from a study of T cell repertoires in cytomegalovirus infection (dated by TCRdb to between 2018 and 2021). About the study as a whole: Alongside well-studied HLA-B-restricted epitopes, the peptide stimulations were aimed at recently identified HLA-C-restricted CMV epitopes, whose presentation resists viral immunomodulation. Donor HLA type was relevant to the analysis, as public TCR beta signatures indicated carriage of CMV infection together with the matching HLA type.

What the research found in general, with its limitations: In the ex vivo response, HLA-C-restricted CMV-specific TCR beta clonotypes were dominant, and in two of eight donors the single most frequent clonotype came from this HLA-C-restricted group. Cumulative frequency of public TCR beta family members discriminated carriers of CMV infection plus the relevant HLA type in this cohort and an independent approximately 350-donor cohort.

The germline V gene (reference sequence) gives CDR1 as MNHEY and CDR2 as SMNVEV. V lost 2 bases and J lost 1 base, and the count of bases not matched to a germline gene is 7. The CDR3 runs 16 amino acids, cysteine and phenylalanine included. Kept here is only the CDR3 DNA, which spans 48 bases and is read in frame from base 1. The treatment or condition label corresponds to: in vitro stimulation with specific CMV peptide epitopes to enrich CMV-specific T cells. The TCR originated in a human donor in good health (CMV status not recorded). Some clones in this sample may be carry-over from other donors' samples. Sequences were derived from cultured CD8+ T cells from PBMCs, sampled from culture after CMV antigen stimulation. This receptor chain uses TRBV27 and TRBJ1-1, with 7 central nucleotides matching TRBD1. The CDR3 reads CASSLQAGTENTEAFF. The sequenced DNA: TGTGCCAGCAGTTTACAGGCGGGGACAGAGAACACTGAAGCTTTCTTT.